The clone carrying this T cell receptor (beta chain) was recorded once. This entry belongs to a study of OX40 agonist ivuxolimab in advanced cancers. Profiled with immunoSEQ multiplex PCR; TCRdb holds only in-frame clones, not every one. The sample holds 77,000 or so clones, 80% to 95% seen once. Trimming removed 0 bases at V and 0 bases at J, with 12 bases between. Germline V gives CDR1 MGHRA, CDR2 YSYEKL. CDR3 length: 16 amino acids. This TCR was recovered from an adult with an advanced solid tumor such as melanoma, head and neck, liver or kidney cancer. The chain links TRBV4-1 to TRBJ2-7; D is possibly TRBD1 (5 bases). Here the sequenced sample was CD4+ or CD8+ T cells sorted from blood, taken in a trial of the OX40 agonist ivuxolimab. The CDR3 DNA sequence: TGCGCCAGCAGCCAAGAGGTAGGGGAAGGCTCCTACGAGCAGTACTTC. This translates into CASSQEVGEGSYEQYF.